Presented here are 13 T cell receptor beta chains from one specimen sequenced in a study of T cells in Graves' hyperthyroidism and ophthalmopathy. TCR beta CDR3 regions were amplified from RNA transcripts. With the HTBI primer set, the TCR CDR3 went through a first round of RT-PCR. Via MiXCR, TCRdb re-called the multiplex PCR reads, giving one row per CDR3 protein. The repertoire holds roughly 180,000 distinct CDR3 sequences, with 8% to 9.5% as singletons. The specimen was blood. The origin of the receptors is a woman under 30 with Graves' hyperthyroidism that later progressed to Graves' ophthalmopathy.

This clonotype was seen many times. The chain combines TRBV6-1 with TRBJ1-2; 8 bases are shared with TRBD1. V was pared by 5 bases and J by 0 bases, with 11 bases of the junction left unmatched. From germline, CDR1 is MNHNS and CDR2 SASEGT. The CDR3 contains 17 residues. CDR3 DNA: TGTGCCAGCAGTCAATCACATCAGGGGGCGACTAACTATGGCTACACCTTC. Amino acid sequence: CASSQSHQGATNYGYTF.

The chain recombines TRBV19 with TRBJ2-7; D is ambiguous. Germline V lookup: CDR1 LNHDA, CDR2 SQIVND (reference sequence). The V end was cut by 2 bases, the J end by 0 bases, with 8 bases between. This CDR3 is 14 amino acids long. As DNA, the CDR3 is TGTGCCAGTAGTATAAACCTAAACTCCTACGAGCAGTACTTC. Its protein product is CASSINLNSYEQYF.

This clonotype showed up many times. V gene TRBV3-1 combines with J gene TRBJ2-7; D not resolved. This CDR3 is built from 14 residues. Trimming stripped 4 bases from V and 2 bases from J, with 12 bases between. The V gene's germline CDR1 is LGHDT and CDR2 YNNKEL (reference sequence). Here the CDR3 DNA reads TGTGCCAGCAGCCGAGCGAGTGGGGCCTACGAGCAGTACTTC. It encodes CASSRASGAYEQYF.

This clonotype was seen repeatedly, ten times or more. This CDR3 reads CSARDLRLAGGPGTDTQYF. The CDR3 DNA follows: TGCAGTGCTAGAGATCTGCGACTAGCGGGAGGGCCGGGCACAGATACGCAGTATTTT. V is TRBV20-1 and J is TRBJ2-3, with 14 bases identical to TRBD2. V shed 0 bases and J 1 base; nucleotides not matched to a gene: 9. This CDR3 contains 19 residues. Germline V gene data show CDR1 as DFQATT and CDR2 as SNEGSKA (reference sequence).

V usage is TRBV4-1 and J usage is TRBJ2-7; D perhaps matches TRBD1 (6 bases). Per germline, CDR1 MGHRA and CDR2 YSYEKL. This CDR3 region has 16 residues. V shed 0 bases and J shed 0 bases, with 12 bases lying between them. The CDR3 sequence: CASSQDTEGHSYEQYF. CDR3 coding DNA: TGCGCCAGCAGCCAAGATACAGAGGGACACTCCTACGAGCAGTACTTC.

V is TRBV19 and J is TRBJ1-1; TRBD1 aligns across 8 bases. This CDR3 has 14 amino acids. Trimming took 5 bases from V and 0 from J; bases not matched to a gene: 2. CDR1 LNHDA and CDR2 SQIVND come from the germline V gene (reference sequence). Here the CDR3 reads CASSPGQVNTEAFF. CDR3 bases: TGTGCCAGTAGTCCGGGACAGGTGAACACTGAAGCTTTCTTT.

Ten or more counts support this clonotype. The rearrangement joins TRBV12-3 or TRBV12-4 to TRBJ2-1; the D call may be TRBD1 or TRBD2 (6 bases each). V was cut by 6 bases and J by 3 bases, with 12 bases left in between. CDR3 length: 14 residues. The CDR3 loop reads CASSGGRDYNEQFF. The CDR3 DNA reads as TGTGCCAGCAGCGGGGGCCGGGACTACAATGAGCAGTTCTTC.

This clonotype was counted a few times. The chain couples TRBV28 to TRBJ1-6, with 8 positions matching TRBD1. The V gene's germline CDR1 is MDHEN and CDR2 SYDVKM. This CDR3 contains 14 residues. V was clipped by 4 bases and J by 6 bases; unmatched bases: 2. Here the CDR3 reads CASSSDRGNSPLHF. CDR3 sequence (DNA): TGTGCCAGCAGTTCCGACAGGGGTAATTCACCCCTCCACTTT.

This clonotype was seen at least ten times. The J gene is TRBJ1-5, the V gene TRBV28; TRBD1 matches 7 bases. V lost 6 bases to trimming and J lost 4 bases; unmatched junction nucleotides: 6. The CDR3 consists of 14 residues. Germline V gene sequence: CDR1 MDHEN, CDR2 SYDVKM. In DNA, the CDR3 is TGTGCCAGCAGGTATGACAGGGAGAATCAGCCCCAGCATTTT. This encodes CASRYDRENQPQHF.

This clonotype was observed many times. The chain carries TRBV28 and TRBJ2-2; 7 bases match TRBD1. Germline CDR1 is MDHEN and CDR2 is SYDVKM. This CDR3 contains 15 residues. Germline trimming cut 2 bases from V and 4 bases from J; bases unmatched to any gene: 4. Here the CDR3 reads CASSLGTAPTGELFF. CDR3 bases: TGTGCCAGCAGTTTAGGGACAGCCCCCACCGGGGAGCTGTTTTTT.

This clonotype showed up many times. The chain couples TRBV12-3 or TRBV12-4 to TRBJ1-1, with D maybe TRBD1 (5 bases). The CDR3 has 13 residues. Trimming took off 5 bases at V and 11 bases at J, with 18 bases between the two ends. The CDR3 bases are TGTGCCAGCAGTCCCGGACGTCGGGGACTTGCTTTCTTT. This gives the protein CASSPGRRGLAFF.

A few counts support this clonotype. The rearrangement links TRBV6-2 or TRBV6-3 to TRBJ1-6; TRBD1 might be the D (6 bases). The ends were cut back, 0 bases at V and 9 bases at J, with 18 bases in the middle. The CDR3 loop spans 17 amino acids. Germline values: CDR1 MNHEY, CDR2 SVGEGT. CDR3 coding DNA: TGTGCCAGCAGTTACTCGTTCGGGGGACAATGGGGTTCACCCCTCCACTTT. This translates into CASSYSFGGQWGSPLHF.

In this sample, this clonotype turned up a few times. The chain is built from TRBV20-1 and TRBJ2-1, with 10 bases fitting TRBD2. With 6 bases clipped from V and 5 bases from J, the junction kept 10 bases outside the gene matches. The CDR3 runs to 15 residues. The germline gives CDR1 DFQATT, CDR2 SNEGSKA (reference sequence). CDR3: CSAHVLAGHHNEQFF. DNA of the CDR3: TGCAGTGCCCATGTACTAGCGGGGCATCACAATGAGCAGTTCTTC.